The clone carrying this T cell receptor beta chain was seen ten or more times. No antigen is known for it. The team produced cDNA through 5'RACE using 10-nucleotide random UMIs. TCRdb re-called the 5' RACE reads through MiXCR, storing one row per CDR3 protein. The data show 66,000 or so distinct CDR3 sequences, 3% to 4% seen once. The sample comes from a study of neurological immune-mediated disorders. General study findings and limits: The multiple sclerosis repertoire cluster had no association with any clinical or MRI feature.

The study built unsorted libraries from 2 million PBMCs kept at -80 C. Germline CDR1 MNHNS, CDR2 SASEGT. The CDR3 runs 17 residues. The germline V and J ends were trimmed by 2 bases and 0 bases, with 14 bases remaining between them. The sample was PBMCs. This TCR derives from a man in his forties or fifties with multiple sclerosis. The rearrangement joins TRBV6-1 to TRBJ1-5; D is possibly TRBD1 (6 bases). The DNA of the CDR3 is TGTGCCAGCAGTGAACGGGGGCAGTGGGATAGCAATCAGCCCCAGCATTTT. This gives the protein CASSERGQWDSNQPQHF.